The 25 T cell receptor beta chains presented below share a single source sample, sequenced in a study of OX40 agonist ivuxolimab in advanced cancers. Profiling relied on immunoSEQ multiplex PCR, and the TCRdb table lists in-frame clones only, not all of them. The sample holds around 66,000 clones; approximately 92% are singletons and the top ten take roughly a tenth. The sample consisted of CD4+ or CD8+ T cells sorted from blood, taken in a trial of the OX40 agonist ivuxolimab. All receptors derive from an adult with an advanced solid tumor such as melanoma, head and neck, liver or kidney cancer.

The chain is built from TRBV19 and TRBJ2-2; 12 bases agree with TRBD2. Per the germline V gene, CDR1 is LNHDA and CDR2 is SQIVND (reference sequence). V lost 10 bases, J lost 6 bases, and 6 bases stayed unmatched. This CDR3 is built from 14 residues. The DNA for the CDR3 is TGTGCCACAAGGACTAGCGGGGCATCCGGGGAGCTGTTTTTT. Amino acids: CATRTSGASGELFF.

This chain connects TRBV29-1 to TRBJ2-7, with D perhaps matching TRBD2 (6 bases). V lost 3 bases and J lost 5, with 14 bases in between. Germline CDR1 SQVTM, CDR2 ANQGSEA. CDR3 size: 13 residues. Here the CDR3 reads CSVDRGLENEQYF. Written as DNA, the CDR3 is TGCAGCGTTGATCGGGGGTTGGAGAACGAGCAGTACTTC.

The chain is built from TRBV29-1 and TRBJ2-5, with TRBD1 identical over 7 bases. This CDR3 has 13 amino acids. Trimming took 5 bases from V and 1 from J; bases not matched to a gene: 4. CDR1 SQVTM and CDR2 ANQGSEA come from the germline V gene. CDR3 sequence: CSVRRDSQETQYF. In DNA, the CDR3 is TGCAGCGTTAGAAGGGACAGCCAAGAGACCCAGTACTTC.

The CDR3: CASRGAGATDTQYF. The CDR3 DNA reads as TGCGCCAGCAGAGGGGCAGGGGCCACAGATACGCAGTATTTT. The chain has TRBV5-1 and TRBJ2-3; maybe TRBD1 (6 bases). The germline gives CDR1 SGHRS, CDR2 YFSETQ. This CDR3 comprises 14 residues. The ends were cut back, 5 bases at V and 2 bases at J, with 12 bases in the middle.

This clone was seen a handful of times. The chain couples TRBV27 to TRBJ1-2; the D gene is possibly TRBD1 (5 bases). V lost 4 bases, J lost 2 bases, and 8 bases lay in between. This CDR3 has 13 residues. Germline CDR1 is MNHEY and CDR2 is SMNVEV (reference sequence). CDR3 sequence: CASSWDGNYGYTF. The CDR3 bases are TGTGCCAGCAGTTGGGACGGGAACTATGGCTACACCTTC.

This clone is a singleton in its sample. CDR3 sequence: CASSVGREGYNEQFF. The CDR3 DNA sequence: TGTGCCAGCAGCGTCGGGCGGGAGGGATACAATGAGCAGTTCTTC. This chain uses TRBV9 with TRBJ2-1, with TRBD2 matching over 9 bases. Germline CDR1 and CDR2: SGDLS and YYNGEE. There are 15 residues in the CDR3. The V segment lost 2 bases and the J segment 4 bases; nucleotides outside the gene matches: 4. The variable domain in full, completed from reference TRBV9 and TRBJ2-1, reads DSGVTQTPKHLITATGQRVTLRCSPRSGDLSVYWYQQSLDQGLQFLIQYYNGEERAKGNILERFSAQQFPDLHSELNLSSLELGDSALYFCASSVGREGYNEQFFGPGTRLTVL.

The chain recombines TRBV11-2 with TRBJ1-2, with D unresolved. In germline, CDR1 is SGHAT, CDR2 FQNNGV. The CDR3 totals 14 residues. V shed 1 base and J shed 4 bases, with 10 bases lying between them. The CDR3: CASSLGRSFYGYTF. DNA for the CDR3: TGTGCCAGCAGCTTAGGACGCAGCTTCTATGGCTACACCTTC. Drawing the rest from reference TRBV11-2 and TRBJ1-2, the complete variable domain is EAGVAQSPRYKIIEKRQSVAFWCNPISGHATLYWYQQILGQGPKLLIQFQNNGVVDDSQLPKDRFSAERLKGVDSTLKIQPAKLEDSAVYLCASSLGRSFYGYTFGSGTRLTVV.

CDR3 DNA sequence: TGTGCCAGCAGTTTTAGGGACCCCTCATGGTCCGAGCTGTTTTTT. Translation: CASSFRDPSWSELFF. The rearrangement links TRBV27 to TRBJ2-2, with D tentatively TRBD1 or TRBD2 (5 bases each). There are 15 residues in the CDR3. Deletions cut 3 bases from V and 11 bases from J, with 19 bases between. The germline gives CDR1 MNHEY, CDR2 SMNVEV (reference sequence).

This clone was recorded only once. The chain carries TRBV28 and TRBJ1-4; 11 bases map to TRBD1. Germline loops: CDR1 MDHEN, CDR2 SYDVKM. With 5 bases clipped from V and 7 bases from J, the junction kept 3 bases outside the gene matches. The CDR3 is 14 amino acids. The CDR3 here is CASSPGQGGEKLFF. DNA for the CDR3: TGTGCCAGCAGTCCGGGACAGGGGGGTGAAAAACTGTTTTTT.

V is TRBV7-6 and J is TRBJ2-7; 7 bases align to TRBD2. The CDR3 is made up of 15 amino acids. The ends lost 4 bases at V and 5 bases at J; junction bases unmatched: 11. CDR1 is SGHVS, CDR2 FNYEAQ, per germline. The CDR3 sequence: CASSWRAGPLNEQYF. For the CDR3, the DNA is TGTGCCAGCAGCTGGAGAGCGGGGCCGTTGAACGAGCAGTACTTC.

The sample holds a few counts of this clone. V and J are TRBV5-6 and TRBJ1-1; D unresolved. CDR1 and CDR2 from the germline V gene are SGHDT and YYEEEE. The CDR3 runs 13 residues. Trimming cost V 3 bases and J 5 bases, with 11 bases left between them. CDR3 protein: CASSYGRQTEAFF. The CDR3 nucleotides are TGTGCCAGCAGCTATGGGCGGCAGACTGAAGCTTTCTTT.

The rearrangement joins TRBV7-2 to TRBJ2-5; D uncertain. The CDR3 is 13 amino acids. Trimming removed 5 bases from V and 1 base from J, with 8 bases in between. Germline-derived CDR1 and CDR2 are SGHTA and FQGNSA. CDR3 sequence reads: CASSPPGQETQYF. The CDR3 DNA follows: TGTGCCAGCAGCCCTCCTGGCCAAGAGACCCAGTACTTC.

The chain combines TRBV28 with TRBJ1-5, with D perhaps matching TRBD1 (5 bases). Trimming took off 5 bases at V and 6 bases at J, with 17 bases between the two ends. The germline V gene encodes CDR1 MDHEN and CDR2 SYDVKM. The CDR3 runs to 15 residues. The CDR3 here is CASSVAGGSGQPQHF. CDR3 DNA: TGTGCCAGCAGTGTGGCGGGGGGTTCCGGTCAGCCCCAGCATTTT.

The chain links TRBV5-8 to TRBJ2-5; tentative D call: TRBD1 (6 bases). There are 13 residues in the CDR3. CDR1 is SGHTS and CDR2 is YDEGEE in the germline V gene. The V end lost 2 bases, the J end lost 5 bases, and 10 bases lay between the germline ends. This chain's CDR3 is CASSLPGAETQYF. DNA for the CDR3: TGTGCCAGCAGCTTACCAGGGGCGGAGACCCAGTACTTC.

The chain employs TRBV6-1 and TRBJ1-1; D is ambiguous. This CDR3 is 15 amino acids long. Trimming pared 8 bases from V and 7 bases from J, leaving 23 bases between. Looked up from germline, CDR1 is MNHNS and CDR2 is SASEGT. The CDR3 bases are TGTGCCAGCTCCCCCCAGAGCCGAGGGTATGGTGAAGCTTTCTTT. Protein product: CASSPQSRGYGEAFF.

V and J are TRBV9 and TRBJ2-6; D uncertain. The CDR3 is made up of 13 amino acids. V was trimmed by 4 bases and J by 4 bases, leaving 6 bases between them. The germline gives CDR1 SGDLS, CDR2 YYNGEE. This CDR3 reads CASSFSGANVLTF. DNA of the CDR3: TGTGCCAGCAGCTTTTCCGGGGCCAACGTCCTGACTTTC.

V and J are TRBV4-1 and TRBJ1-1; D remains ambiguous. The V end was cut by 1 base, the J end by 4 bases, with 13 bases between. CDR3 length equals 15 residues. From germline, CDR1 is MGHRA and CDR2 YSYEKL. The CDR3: CASSQAPRAVTEAFF. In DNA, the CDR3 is TGCGCCAGCAGCCAAGCGCCGAGGGCGGTCACTGAAGCTTTCTTT.

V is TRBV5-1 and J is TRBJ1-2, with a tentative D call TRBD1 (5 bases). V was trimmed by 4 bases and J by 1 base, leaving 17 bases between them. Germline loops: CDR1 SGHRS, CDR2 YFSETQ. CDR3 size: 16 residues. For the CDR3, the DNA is TGCGCCAGCAGCCTCCTCTTGGGGCCAGTTAACTATGGCTACACCTTC. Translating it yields CASSLLLGPVNYGYTF.

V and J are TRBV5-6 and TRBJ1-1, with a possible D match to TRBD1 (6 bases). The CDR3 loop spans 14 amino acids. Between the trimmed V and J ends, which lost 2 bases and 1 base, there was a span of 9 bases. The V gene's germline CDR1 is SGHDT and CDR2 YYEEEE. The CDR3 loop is CASSFGGRNTEAFF. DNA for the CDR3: TGTGCCAGCAGCTTCGGGGGGCGGAACACTGAAGCTTTCTTT.

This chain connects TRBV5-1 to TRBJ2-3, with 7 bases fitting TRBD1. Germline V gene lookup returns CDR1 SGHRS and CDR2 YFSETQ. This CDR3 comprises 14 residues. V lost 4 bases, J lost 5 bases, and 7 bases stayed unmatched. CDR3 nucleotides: TGCGCCAGCAGCCTGCTGGACAGGCGAGATACGCAGTATTTT. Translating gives CASSLLDRRDTQYF.

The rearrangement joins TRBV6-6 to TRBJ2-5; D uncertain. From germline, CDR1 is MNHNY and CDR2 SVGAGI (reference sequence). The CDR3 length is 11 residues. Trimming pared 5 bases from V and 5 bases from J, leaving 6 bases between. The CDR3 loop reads CASSLFETQYF. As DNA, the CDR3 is TGTGCCAGCAGTCTTTTCGAGACCCAGTACTTC.

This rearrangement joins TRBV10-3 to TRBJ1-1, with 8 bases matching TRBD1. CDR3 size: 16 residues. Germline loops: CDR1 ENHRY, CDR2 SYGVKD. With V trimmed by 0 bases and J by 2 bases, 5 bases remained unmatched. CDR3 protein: CAISESGGQVNTEAFF. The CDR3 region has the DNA TGTGCCATCAGTGAGTCGGGGGGACAGGTAAACACTGAAGCTTTCTTT.

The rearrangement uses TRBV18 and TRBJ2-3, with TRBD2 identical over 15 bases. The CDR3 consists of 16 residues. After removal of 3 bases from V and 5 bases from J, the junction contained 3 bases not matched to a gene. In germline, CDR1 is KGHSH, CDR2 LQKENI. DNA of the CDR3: TGTGCCAGCTCACCTTGGACTAGCGGGGGGGAAGATACGCAGTATTTT. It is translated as CASSPWTSGGEDTQYF.

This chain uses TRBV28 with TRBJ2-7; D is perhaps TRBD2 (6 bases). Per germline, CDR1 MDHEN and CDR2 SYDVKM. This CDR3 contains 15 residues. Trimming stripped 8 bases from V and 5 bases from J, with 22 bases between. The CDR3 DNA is TGTGCCAGCGTATTCTGGGCTGCGGGAAAGCACGAGCAGTACTTC. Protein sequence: CASVFWAAGKHEQYF. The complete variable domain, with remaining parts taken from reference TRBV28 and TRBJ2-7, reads DVKVTQSSRYLVKRTGEKVFLECVQDMDHENMFWYRQDPGLGLRLIYFSYDVKMKEKGDIPEGYSVSREKKERFSLILESASTNQTSMYLCASVFWAAGKHEQYFGPGTRLTVT.

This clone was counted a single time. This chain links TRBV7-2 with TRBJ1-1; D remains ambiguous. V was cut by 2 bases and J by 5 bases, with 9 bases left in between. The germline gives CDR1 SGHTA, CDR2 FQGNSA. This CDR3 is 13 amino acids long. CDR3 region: CASSLRQRTEAFF. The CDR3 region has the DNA TGTGCCAGCAGCTTACGGCAAAGGACTGAAGCTTTCTTT.